These 2 T cell receptor beta chains share one sample of origin, sequenced in a study of response to subunit inactivated influenza vaccine. Using its own MiXCR run on the RT-PCR reads, TCRdb lists one record per CDR3 protein. The table includes about 700,000 distinct CDR3 sequences, 15% to 19% detected once. This specimen was PBMCs from blood, taken roughly 12 days after vaccination. The receptors were sampled from a man aged 50 or older who received an inactivated influenza vaccine.

The chain has TRBV27 and TRBJ1-1; D possibly corresponds to TRBD1 (6 bases). The V end was cut by 9 bases, the J end by 5 bases, with 16 bases between. CDR3 length equals 13 residues. The V gene's germline CDR1 is MNHEY and CDR2 SMNVEV (reference sequence). The DNA of the CDR3 is TGTGCCAGTCGCAGCGGGGGCCTTACTGAAGCTTTCTTT. Its translation: CASRSGGLTEAFF.

This clonotype has a handful of counts. This chain uses TRBV25-1 with TRBJ2-1, with 8 bases identical to TRBD2. Germline V gives CDR1 MGHDK, CDR2 SYGVNS. After removal of 1 base from V and 2 bases from J, the junction contained 4 bases not matched to a gene. This CDR3 has 16 amino acids. The CDR3 protein is CASSEWDGGAYNEQFF. The CDR3, as DNA: TGTGCCAGCAGTGAATGGGACGGGGGGGCCTACAATGAGCAGTTCTTC.